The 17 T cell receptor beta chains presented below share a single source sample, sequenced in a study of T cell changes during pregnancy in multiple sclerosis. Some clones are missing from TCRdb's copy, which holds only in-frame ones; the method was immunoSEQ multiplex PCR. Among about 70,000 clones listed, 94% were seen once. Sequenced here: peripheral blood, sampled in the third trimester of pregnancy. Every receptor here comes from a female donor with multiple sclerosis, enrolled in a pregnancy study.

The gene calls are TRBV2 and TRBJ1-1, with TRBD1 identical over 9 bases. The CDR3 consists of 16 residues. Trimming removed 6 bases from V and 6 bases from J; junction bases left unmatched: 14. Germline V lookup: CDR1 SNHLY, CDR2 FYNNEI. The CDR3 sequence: CASSYGQGIGNAEAFF. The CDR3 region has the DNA TGTGCCAGCAGCTACGGACAGGGGATCGGTAACGCTGAAGCTTTCTTT.

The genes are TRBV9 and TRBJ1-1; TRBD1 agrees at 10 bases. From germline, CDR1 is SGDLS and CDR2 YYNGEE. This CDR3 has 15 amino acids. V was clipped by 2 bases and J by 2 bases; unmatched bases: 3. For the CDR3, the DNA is TGTGCCAGCAGCGTCGGGACAGGGGCAAACACTGAAGCTTTCTTT. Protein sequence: CASSVGTGANTEAFF.

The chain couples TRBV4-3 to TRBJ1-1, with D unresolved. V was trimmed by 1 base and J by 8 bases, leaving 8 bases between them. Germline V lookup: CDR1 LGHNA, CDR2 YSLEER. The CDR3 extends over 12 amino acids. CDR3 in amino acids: CASSQGRLEAFF. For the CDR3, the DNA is TGCGCCAGCAGCCAAGGGCGGCTCGAAGCTTTCTTT.

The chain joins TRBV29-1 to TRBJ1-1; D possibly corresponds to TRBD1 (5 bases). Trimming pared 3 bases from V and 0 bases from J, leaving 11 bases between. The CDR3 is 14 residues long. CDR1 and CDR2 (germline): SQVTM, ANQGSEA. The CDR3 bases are TGCAGCGTTGATCCAGCAGGGTTGAACACTGAAGCTTTCTTT. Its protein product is CSVDPAGLNTEAFF.

The CDR3 sequence: CASSGDSPSSYEQYF. The CDR3 nucleotides are TGTGCCAGCAGTGGGGACAGCCCTAGCTCCTACGAGCAGTACTTC. The chain uses TRBV28 and TRBJ2-7, with 7 bases matching TRBD1. The CDR3 spans 15 residues. Germline V lookup: CDR1 MDHEN, CDR2 SYDVKM. Unmatched junction bases numbered 7, after V lost 5 bases and J lost 0 bases.

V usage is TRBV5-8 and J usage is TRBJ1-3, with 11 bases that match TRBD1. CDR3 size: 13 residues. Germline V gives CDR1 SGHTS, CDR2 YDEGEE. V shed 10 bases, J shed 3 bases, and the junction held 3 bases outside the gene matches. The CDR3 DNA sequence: TGTGCCGGGGACAGGGGGTTTGGAAACACCATATATTTT. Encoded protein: CAGDRGFGNTIYF.

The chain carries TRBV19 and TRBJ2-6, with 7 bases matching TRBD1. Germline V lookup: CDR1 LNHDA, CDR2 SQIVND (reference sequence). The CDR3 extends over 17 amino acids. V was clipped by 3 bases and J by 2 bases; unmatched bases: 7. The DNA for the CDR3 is TGTGCCAGTAGTATTGGCAGGGGGTGGCCTGGGGCCAACGTCCTGACTTTC. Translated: CASSIGRGWPGANVLTF.

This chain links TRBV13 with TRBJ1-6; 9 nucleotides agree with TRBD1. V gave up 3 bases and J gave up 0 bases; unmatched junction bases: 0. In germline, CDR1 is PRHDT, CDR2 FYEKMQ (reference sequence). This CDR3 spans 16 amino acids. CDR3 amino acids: CASSLDRGSYNSPLHF. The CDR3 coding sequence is TGTGCCAGCAGCTTGGACAGGGGCTCCTATAATTCACCCCTCCACTTT.

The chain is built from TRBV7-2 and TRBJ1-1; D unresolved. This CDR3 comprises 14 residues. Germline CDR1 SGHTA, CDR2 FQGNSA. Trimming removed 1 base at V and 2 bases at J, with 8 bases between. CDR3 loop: CASSLDGHNTEAFF. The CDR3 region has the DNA TGTGCCAGCAGCTTAGATGGGCATAACACTGAAGCTTTCTTT.

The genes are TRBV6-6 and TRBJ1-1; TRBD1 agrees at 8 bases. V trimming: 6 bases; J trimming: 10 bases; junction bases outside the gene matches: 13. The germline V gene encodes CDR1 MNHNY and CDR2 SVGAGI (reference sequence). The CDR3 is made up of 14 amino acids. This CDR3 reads CASSRTSQGARAFF. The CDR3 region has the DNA TGTGCCAGCAGCCGTACGTCTCAGGGGGCTCGAGCTTTCTTT.

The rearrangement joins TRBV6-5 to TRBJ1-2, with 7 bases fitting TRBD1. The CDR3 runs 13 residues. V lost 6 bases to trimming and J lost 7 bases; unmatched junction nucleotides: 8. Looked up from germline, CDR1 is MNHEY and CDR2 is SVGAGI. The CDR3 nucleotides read TGTGCCAGCAGCGGGACAGTTCTCGGTGGCTACACCTTC. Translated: CASSGTVLGGYTF.

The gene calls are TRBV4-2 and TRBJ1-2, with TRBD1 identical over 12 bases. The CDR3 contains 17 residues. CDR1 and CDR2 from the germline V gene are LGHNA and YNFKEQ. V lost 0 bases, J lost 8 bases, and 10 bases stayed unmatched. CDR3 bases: TGTGCCAGCAGCCAAGAAGGGACAGGGGGCGTTTTGAAGGGCTACACCTTC. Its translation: CASSQEGTGGVLKGYTF.

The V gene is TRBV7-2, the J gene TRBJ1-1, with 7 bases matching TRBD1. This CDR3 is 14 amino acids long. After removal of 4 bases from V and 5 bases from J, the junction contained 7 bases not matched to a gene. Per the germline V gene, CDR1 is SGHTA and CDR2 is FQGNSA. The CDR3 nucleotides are TGTGCCAGCAGCTCACTGACAGGGAGGACTGAAGCTTTCTTT. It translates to CASSSLTGRTEAFF.

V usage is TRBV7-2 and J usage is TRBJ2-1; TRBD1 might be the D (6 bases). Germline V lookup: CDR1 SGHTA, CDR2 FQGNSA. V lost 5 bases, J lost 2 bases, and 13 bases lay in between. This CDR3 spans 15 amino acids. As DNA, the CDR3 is TGTGCCAGCAGCGTAACAGGGTATGCCTACAATGAGCAGTTCTTC. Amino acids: CASSVTGYAYNEQFF.

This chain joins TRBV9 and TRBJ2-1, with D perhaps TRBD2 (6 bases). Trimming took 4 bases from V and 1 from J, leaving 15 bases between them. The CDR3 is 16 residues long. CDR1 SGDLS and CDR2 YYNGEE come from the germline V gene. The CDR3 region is CASSPRLRGSYNEQFF. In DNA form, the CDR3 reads TGTGCCAGCAGCCCCAGACTGCGGGGTTCCTACAATGAGCAGTTCTTC.

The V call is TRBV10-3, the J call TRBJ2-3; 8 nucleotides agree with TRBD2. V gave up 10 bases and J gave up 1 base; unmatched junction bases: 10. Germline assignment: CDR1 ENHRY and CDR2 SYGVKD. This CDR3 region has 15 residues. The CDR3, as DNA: TGTGCCACCCGCCCCGGGGGGGGAGGCACAGATACGCAGTATTTT. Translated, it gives CATRPGGGGTDTQYF.

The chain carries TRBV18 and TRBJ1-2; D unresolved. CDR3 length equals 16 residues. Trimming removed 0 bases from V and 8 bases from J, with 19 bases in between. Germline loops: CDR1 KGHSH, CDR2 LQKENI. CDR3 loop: CASSPPGGATLGGYTF. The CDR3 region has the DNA TGTGCCAGCTCACCACCTGGAGGCGCGACTCTGGGCGGCTACACCTTC.